This is a list of T cell receptor beta chains from one sample in a study of identical twins. TCRdb passed the 5' RACE reads through MiXCR, listing each CDR3 protein once. The sample carries 500,000 or so distinct CDR3 sequences, 13% to 15% recorded once. The sample was also reused in another study, on yellow fever vaccine responses in identical twins.

Sequenced sample: CD4+ T cells sorted from blood. The receptor set was obtained from a woman aged 18-29 years in good health. The CDR3 runs from the conserved cysteine through the conserved F or W. Each record gives: D gene, J gene, V gene, clone size, CDR3 DNA, CDR3 protein. D genes are given only for firm matches. Only part of the rows carry a size: once, few, many, or a class if the clone is expanded.

d_gene: TRBD1; j_gene: TRBJ1-2; v_gene: TRBV7-2; abundance: many; CDR3nt: TGTGCCAGCAGCTCTCCGGGACAGGGCAGTAGGGGCTACACCTTC; CDR3aa: CASSSPGQGSRGYTF
d_gene: -; j_gene: TRBJ2-3; v_gene: TRBV6-2/TRBV6-3; abundance: -; CDR3nt: TGTGCCAGCAGTTTGCAGCTTGGGGGTACGCAGTATTTT; CDR3aa: CASSLQLGGTQYF
d_gene: -; j_gene: TRBJ2-2; v_gene: TRBV21-1; abundance: -; CDR3nt: TGTGCCAGCAGCTCGTACTCTAGCGGGAGCCATTGGGGGGAGCTGTTTTTT; CDR3aa: CASSSYSSGSHWGELFF
d_gene: TRBD2; j_gene: TRBJ2-7; v_gene: TRBV29-1; abundance: many; CDR3nt: TGCAGCGTTGTAGCGGGAGGCTACGAGCAGTACTTC; CDR3aa: CSVVAGGYEQYF
d_gene: TRBD1; j_gene: TRBJ2-3; v_gene: TRBV7-2; abundance: -; CDR3nt: TGTGCCAGCACCCCGAGGGACAGGGGGACAGATACGCAGTATTTT; CDR3aa: CASTPRDRGTDTQYF
d_gene: -; j_gene: TRBJ2-5; v_gene: TRBV10-3; abundance: many; CDR3nt: TGTGCCATCAGTGAGTCGGCCGTCTCCCAAGAGACCCAGTACTTC; CDR3aa: CAISESAVSQETQYF
d_gene: TRBD1; j_gene: TRBJ1-2; v_gene: TRBV6-1; abundance: -; CDR3nt: TGTGCCAGCACTACACTAGGACAGGCGCTATTCGGCTACACCTTC; CDR3aa: CASTTLGQALFGYTF
d_gene: -; j_gene: TRBJ2-5; v_gene: TRBV12-3/TRBV12-4; abundance: -; CDR3nt: TGTGCCAGCAGTTTAAACTGGAAGTGGCAAGAGACCCAGTACTTC; CDR3aa: CASSLNWKWQETQYF
d_gene: TRBD2; j_gene: TRBJ2-7; v_gene: TRBV27; abundance: -; CDR3nt: TGTGCCAGCAGTCCGTGGGGGGGGATCTCCTACGAGCAGTACTTC; CDR3aa: CASSPWGGISYEQYF
d_gene: -; j_gene: TRBJ1-1; v_gene: TRBV20-1; abundance: few; CDR3nt: TGCAGTGCTAGAGATGGGCAGAAGAACACTGAAGCTTTCTTT; CDR3aa: CSARDGQKNTEAFF
d_gene: TRBD2; j_gene: TRBJ2-3; v_gene: TRBV28; abundance: -; CDR3nt: TGTGCCAGCAGTTCAACCGGGACTATAGGTAGAGATACGCAGTATTTT; CDR3aa: CASSSTGTIGRDTQYF
d_gene: -; j_gene: TRBJ2-7; v_gene: TRBV6-5; abundance: -; CDR3nt: TGTGCCAGCAGTTACTCAAACGGGGTTTCGGGCGAGCAGTACTTC; CDR3aa: CASSYSNGVSGEQYF
d_gene: TRBD1; j_gene: TRBJ2-3; v_gene: TRBV10-3; abundance: many; CDR3nt: TGTGCCATCAGCGTATTGACAGGGACAACAGATACGCAGTATTTT; CDR3aa: CAISVLTGTTDTQYF
d_gene: -; j_gene: TRBJ2-7; v_gene: TRBV18; abundance: -; CDR3nt: TGTGCCAGCTCACCTAATCCGACAAGCTACGAGCAGTACTTC; CDR3aa: CASSPNPTSYEQYF
d_gene: -; j_gene: TRBJ2-1; v_gene: TRBV29-1; abundance: -; CDR3nt: TGCAGCGTTGCGCCCTACAATGAGCAGTTCTTC; CDR3aa: CSVAPYNEQFF
d_gene: -; j_gene: TRBJ2-6; v_gene: TRBV27; abundance: few; CDR3nt: TGTGCCAGCAGTCCCGCGGACGGGAGATCTGGGGCCAACGTCCTGACTTTC; CDR3aa: CASSPADGRSGANVLTF
d_gene: -; j_gene: TRBJ2-7; v_gene: TRBV6-1; abundance: -; CDR3nt: TGTGCCAGCAGACGACCGGGGCTAGGGTTCGACGAGCAGTACTTC; CDR3aa: CASRRPGLGFDEQYF
d_gene: TRBD1; j_gene: TRBJ2-3; v_gene: TRBV28; abundance: few; CDR3nt: TGTGCCAGCAGTAAAAACCCTGACAGGGGAGGTACGCAGTATTTT; CDR3aa: CASSKNPDRGGTQYF
d_gene: -; j_gene: TRBJ2-7; v_gene: TRBV5-1; abundance: few; CDR3nt: TGCGCCAGCAGCTCCTCGCTTTCTGCTAACGAGCAGTACTTC; CDR3aa: CASSSSLSANEQYF
d_gene: -; j_gene: TRBJ1-4; v_gene: TRBV9; abundance: -; CDR3nt: TGTGCCAGCAGCAGGACAGCCCTTAATGAAAAACTGTTTTTT; CDR3aa: CASSRTALNEKLFF
d_gene: -; j_gene: TRBJ2-2; v_gene: TRBV24-1; abundance: -; CDR3nt: TGTGCCACCAGTGAAATGAACGTGGGGGACACCGGGGAGCTGTTTTTT; CDR3aa: CATSEMNVGDTGELFF
d_gene: -; j_gene: TRBJ2-7; v_gene: TRBV12-3/TRBV12-4; abundance: many; CDR3nt: TGTGCCAGCAGCCTTAGAGGGACCTACGAGCAGTACTTC; CDR3aa: CASSLRGTYEQYF
d_gene: -; j_gene: TRBJ2-1; v_gene: TRBV12-3/TRBV12-4; abundance: few; CDR3nt: TGTGCCAGCAGGAGAGGGGGGCAAGGGCAGTTCTTC; CDR3aa: CASRRGGQGQFF
d_gene: TRBD2; j_gene: TRBJ2-1; v_gene: TRBV20-1; abundance: -; CDR3nt: TGCAGTGCTAGGCCTCCGGGACTAGCTTATGAGCAGTTCTTC; CDR3aa: CSARPPGLAYEQFF
d_gene: TRBD2; j_gene: TRBJ2-7; v_gene: TRBV7-2; abundance: -; CDR3nt: TGTGCCAGCAGCGGGGGGACTAGCGGGATTGGGCAGTACTTC; CDR3aa: CASSGGTSGIGQYF
d_gene: -; j_gene: TRBJ2-3; v_gene: TRBV9; abundance: -; CDR3nt: TGTGCCAGCAGCGCCCACGCTCGCCGTGGTGGCACAGATACGCAGTATTTT; CDR3aa: CASSAHARRGGTDTQYF
d_gene: TRBD2; j_gene: TRBJ2-6; v_gene: TRBV2; abundance: once; CDR3nt: TGTGCCAGCAGCGGACTAGCGGCTCCCTCTGGGGCCAACGTCCTGACTTTC; CDR3aa: CASSGLAAPSGANVLTF
d_gene: TRBD2; j_gene: TRBJ2-3; v_gene: TRBV11-2; abundance: -; CDR3nt: TGTGCCAGCAGCCCCCCCGGCGGGAGAGCGAAGTGGGGAGATACGCAGTATTTT; CDR3aa: CASSPPGGRAKWGDTQYF
d_gene: TRBD1; j_gene: TRBJ2-1; v_gene: TRBV7-9; abundance: few; CDR3nt: TGTGCCAGCAGCTTAGTAATTGGGACAGGAGAATACAATGAGCAGTTCTTC; CDR3aa: CASSLVIGTGEYNEQFF
d_gene: TRBD1; j_gene: TRBJ1-1; v_gene: TRBV18; abundance: few; CDR3nt: TGTGCCAGCTCACCTCTTCCAGGGACAGACGCAGAAGCTTTCTTT; CDR3aa: CASSPLPGTDAEAFF
d_gene: -; j_gene: TRBJ1-5; v_gene: TRBV6-2/TRBV6-3; abundance: few; CDR3nt: TGTGCCAGCAGTTTCCATCACAGCAGCAATCAGCCCCAGCATTTT; CDR3aa: CASSFHHSSNQPQHF
d_gene: -; j_gene: TRBJ2-5; v_gene: TRBV7-2; abundance: few; CDR3nt: TGTGCCAGCAGCGGCGACAGAGACCAGTACTTC; CDR3aa: CASSGDRDQYF
d_gene: -; j_gene: TRBJ2-2; v_gene: TRBV4-3; abundance: many; CDR3nt: TGCGCCAGCAGCCCGGGAACCCAGTTGAGGTTGGAGCTGTTTTTT; CDR3aa: CASSPGTQLRLELFF
d_gene: -; j_gene: TRBJ2-1; v_gene: TRBV4-2; abundance: -; CDR3nt: TGTGCCAGCAGCCAGGTTTCTAGCGACAATGAGCAGTTCTTC; CDR3aa: CASSQVSSDNEQFF
d_gene: -; j_gene: TRBJ1-1; v_gene: TRBV6-5; abundance: few; CDR3nt: TGTGCCAGCACAAGGGGGGACACTGAAGCTTTCTTT; CDR3aa: CASTRGDTEAFF
d_gene: -; j_gene: TRBJ2-6; v_gene: TRBV19; abundance: -; CDR3nt: TGTGCCAGTAGTAGACCACAGGGAAACTCTGGGGCCAACGTCCTGACTTTC; CDR3aa: CASSRPQGNSGANVLTF